This T cell receptor beta chain was recorded in a study of PD-L1 blockade in urothelial cancer. Study-level background: Patients took up atezolizumab in 2014 at 1,200 mg intravenously every 3 weeks. Patients previously received 0 to 3 chemotherapy regimens.

Sequencing used immunoSEQ multiplex PCR; TCRdb keeps in-frame clones, though not all of them. The profile shows some 1,600 clones, around 30% of them singletons. Findings of the study overall: Per patient, one FFPE tumor sample was used, and it was not taken right before treatment.

V lost 5 bases to trimming and J lost 1 base, with 14 bases between them. The CDR3 length is 15 residues. Per germline, CDR1 LNHNV and CDR2 YYDKDF (reference sequence). Concerning this clone: Its antigen is unidentified.

This chain joins TRBV15 and TRBJ2-5; D is possibly TRBD2 (7 bases). The clonotype originates from a woman aged 55 to 70 with urothelial cancer. The starting material was tumor tissue, obtained before atezolizumab (anti-PD-L1) treatment. The CDR3 nucleotides are TGTGCCACCAGCCGGGGGGCTCCCGCCCAAGAGACCCAGTACTTC. It translates to CATSRGAPAQETQYF.